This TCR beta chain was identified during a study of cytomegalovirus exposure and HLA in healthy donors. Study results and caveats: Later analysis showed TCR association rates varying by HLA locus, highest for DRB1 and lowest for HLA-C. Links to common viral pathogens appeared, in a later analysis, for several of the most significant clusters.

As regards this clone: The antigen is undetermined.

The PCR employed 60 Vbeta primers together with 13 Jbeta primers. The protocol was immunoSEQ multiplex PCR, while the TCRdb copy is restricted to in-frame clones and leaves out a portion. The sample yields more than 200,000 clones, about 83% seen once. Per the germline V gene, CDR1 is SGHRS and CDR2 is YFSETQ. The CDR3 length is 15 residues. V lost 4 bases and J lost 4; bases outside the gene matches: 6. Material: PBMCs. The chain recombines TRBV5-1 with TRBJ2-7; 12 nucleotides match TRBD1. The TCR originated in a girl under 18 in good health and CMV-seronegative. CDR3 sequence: CASSQRDRGPYEQYF. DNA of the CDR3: TGCGCCAGCAGCCAAAGGGACAGGGGGCCTTACGAGCAGTACTTC.